This TCR beta chain was obtained from a study of shared clonotypes between healthy human individuals. Study outcomes and limitations: A generally larger estimated richness was seen in naive subsets than in memory subsets. Tissues were not sampled, only blood, and their repertoires likely differ. Between several donors, naive CD4 clonotypes were shared at a level of about 5%. Clonotypes shared by all four donors outscored non-shared clonotypes in generation probability.

CD45RO-negative, CCR7-selected cells formed the naive CD8 fraction, which excluded terminally differentiated effector memory CD45RA+ cells. On this clone: The antigen remains unidentified.

The V end lost 4 bases, the J end lost 0 bases, and 19 bases lay between the germline ends. Germline V gives CDR1 MDHEN, CDR2 SYDVKM. The CDR3 is made up of 18 amino acids. The table came from immunoSEQ multiplex PCR; TCRdb's copy has only in-frame clones and leaves some out. The sample holds 660,000 or so clones; roughly 96% are singletons and the top ten take about 0.12%. Sequencing was carried out using naive CD8+ T cells sorted from blood. The TCR originated in a woman aged 30 to 39 in good health. The chain uses TRBV28 and TRBJ1-5; tentatively, D is TRBD1 (6 bases). CDR3 region: CASSSRNQGFYSNQPQHF. CDR3 coding DNA: TGTGCCAGCAGTTCCCGAAACCAGGGGTTCTATAGCAATCAGCCCCAGCATTTT.